Listed here is a single TCR beta chain. This entry comes from a study of blood T cell repertoires in COVID-19. Across the study: The United States, Italy and Spain were the sources of the acute and convalescent COVID-19 samples. T cells, B-cell-depleted T cells, or PBMCs provided the cDNA or gDNA that served as material.

Sequenced by immunoSEQ multiplex PCR; TCRdb stores in-frame clones only, minus some. The sample yields hundreds of thousands of clones, 90% to 95% seen once. The germline CDR1 and CDR2 sequences are SEHNR and FQNEAQ (reference sequence). V dropped 1 base and J dropped 7 bases, with 19 bases sitting between them. The CDR3 extends over 17 amino acids. The specimen sequenced was peripheral blood. This sequence was found in a man aged 55 to 70 with COVID-19, enrolled during active disease. The chain carries TRBV7-9 and TRBJ1-4, with D perhaps matching TRBD1 (6 bases). CDR3 amino acids: CASSLVRGQGLTEKLFF. The CDR3 DNA reads as TGTGCCAGCAGCTTAGTACGCGGGCAGGGGTTAACTGAAAAACTGTTTTTT.